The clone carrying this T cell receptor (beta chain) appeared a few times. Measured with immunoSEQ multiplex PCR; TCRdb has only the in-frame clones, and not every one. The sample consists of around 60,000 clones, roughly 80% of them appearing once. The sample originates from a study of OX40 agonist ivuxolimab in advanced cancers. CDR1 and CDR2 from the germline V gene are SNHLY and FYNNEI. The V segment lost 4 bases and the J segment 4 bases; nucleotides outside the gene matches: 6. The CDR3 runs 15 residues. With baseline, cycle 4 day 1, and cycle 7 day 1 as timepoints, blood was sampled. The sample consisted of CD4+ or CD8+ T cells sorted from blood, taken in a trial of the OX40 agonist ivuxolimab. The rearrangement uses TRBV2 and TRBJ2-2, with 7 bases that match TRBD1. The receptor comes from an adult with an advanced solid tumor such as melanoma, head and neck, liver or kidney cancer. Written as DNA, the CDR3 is TGTGCCAGCAGTGGGGACAGCCGGGCCACCGGGGAGCTGTTTTTT. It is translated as CASSGDSRATGELFF.